This T cell receptor (beta chain) was identified in a study of T cell responses to AZD1222 COVID-19 vaccine (dated by TCRdb to about 2021). Regarding the complete study: AZD1222 recipients with second doses at about 4 weeks or about 12 weeks were pooled, because spike-specific TCR depth and breadth did not differ between schedules. A total of around 240 trial participants underwent TCR sequencing, of whom about 210 received two doses of AZD1222 and roughly 25 received two doses of the MenACWY control vaccine. Enrollment into the trials was organized by age into subgroups of 18-55, 56-69 and 70-plus years, and those subgroups contained roughly 160, 29 and 62 TCR-sequenced participants, respectively. Overall study outcomes, separate from this receptor: In the small 56-69-year group, the increase in depth fell short of significance, most likely because of low power. Participants were mostly white British, with more females than males. The authors suggested clonal diversity may have been underestimated. Conclusions about previously exposed vaccinees are limited because only a handful of AZD1222 recipients were SARS-CoV-2 seropositive at baseline. After two AZD1222 doses, spike-specific TCR breadth and depth were significantly higher than at day 0 and than in MenACWY recipients. The whole spike protein was spanned by vaccine-associated CD4 TCRs, and dominant responses were seen in regions 160-218 and 743-854. Because no samples from the day 14 peak response were available, repertoires could be characterized only after the peak T cell response. Reportedly, close to half of the unique spike-specific TCRs recognized epitopes lying outside the regions that are mutated in the B.1.351 and B.1.1.7 variants.

The CDR3 regions of human TCRbeta chains were analyzed by immunosequencing. As for the original processing: TCRs in the repertoires were matched against a reference library of SARS-CoV-2-specific TCRs that had been generated with the MIRA antigen-specificity platform. Breadth was defined as the fraction of unique TCRs that were SARS-CoV-2-associated. Depth was defined as the fraction of total T cells that were SARS-CoV-2-associated. Each spike-specific TCR was assigned to its reactive spike region and to a CD4 or CD8 class using the MIRA data. Log10-transformed breadth and depth values were compared by one-way ANOVA with Sidak's multiple comparisons tests. The source is immuneACCESS, and TCRdb retained only in-frame sequences with V and J called. Part of the clones is not carried over; for the studies checked, unresolved V genes explain less than half of this, and the remainder is unexplained. V and J calls plus clone size are reproduced from that table; the DNA served to infer D and trimming. For this sample the table gives around 140,000 clones, of which roughly 92% were detected only once. Approximately 1.7% of the sample lies in the top ten.

About this clone itself: What this receptor recognizes is not known. Base qualities are not at hand, and no much larger clone is one base apart.

CDR1 SGHNT and CDR2 YYREEE are derived from the germline V gene (reference sequence). Trimming removed 2 bases from V and 4 bases from J, leaving 12 bases between the germline ends. The CDR3 spans 14 residues, from the cysteine through the phenylalanine. CDR3 DNA only is kept here, 42 bases in frame from base 1. The sample's time point, from its label and the paper: baseline before first vaccination. Vaccinee samples came from UK trials COV001 and COV002, including a single-blind randomized controlled phase 2/3 trial of AZD1222 (ChAdOx1 nCoV-19) in healthy adults. For TCRbeta chain sequencing, PBMC samples were collected from trial participants at day 0 and at day 28 after the second dose.

Here the sequenced sample was peripheral blood, taken on day 0 of AZD1222 vaccination. The TCR was taken from an adult in good health. The chain is assembled from TRBV5-4 and TRBJ2-5; a weak D assignment points to TRBD2 (6 bases agree). The nucleotide sequence reads as follows: TGTGCCAGCAGCTTCTCGACTAGAGGAGAGACCCAGTACTTC. It codes for CASSFSTRGETQYF.